This T cell receptor beta chain was retrieved from a study of blood T cell repertoires in COVID-19. V was clipped by 3 bases and J by 5 bases; unmatched bases: 6. Germline V gene data show CDR1 as SNHLY and CDR2 as FYNNEI. The CDR3 runs to 15 residues. Sequencing was performed with immunoSEQ multiplex PCR; in TCRdb, only in-frame clones are kept and a portion is missing. Of some 140,000 clones in the sample, around 80% were seen once. The sequencing input was peripheral blood. The chain combines TRBV2 with TRBJ1-4; TRBD1 agrees at 7 bases. The TCR originated in a man between 60 and 75 years old who had recovered from COVID-19. The CDR3 coding sequence is TGTGCCAGCAGTGACCGGACAGGTCTGAATGAAAAACTGTTTTTT. This sequence encodes CASSDRTGLNEKLFF.